This note documents a single T cell receptor (beta chain) sequence. The repertoire was sequenced with immunoSEQ multiplex PCR; TCRdb's copy has only in-frame clones and lacks some. The data show about 290,000 clones, approximately 86% seen once. These data belong to a study of blood T cell repertoires in COVID-19. The CDR3 runs 18 residues. The ends lost 3 bases at V and 5 bases at J; junction bases unmatched: 10. CDR1 SGHRS and CDR2 YFSETQ come from the germline V gene. The clonotype originates from a woman in her forties or fifties with active or convalescent COVID-19. The V gene is TRBV5-1, the J gene TRBJ2-4; 14 nucleotides match TRBD2. Material: peripheral blood. CDR3 DNA: TGCGCCAGCAGCTGGGGGGGACTAGCGGGAGTCCCCCAAAACATTCAGTACTTC. Translated: CASSWGGLAGVPQNIQYF.